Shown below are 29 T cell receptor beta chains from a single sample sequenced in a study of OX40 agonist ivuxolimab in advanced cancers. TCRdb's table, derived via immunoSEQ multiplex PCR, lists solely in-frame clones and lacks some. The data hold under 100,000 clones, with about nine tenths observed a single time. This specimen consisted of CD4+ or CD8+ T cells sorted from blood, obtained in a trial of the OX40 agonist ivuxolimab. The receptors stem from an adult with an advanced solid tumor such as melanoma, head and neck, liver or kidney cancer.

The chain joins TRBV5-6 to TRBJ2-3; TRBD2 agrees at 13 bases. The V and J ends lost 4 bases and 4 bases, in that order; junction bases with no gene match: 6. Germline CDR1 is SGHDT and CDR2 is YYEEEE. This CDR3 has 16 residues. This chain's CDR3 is CASSAGLAGVADTQYF. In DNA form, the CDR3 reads TGTGCCAGCAGCGCTGGACTAGCGGGGGTGGCAGATACGCAGTATTTT.

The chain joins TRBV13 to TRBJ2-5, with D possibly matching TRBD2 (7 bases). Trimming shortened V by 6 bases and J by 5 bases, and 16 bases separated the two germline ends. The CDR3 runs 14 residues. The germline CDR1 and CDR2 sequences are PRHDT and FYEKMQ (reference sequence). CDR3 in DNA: TGTGCCAGCAGGGGGGGGCTACAGCGTGAGACCCAGTACTTC. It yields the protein CASRGGLQRETQYF. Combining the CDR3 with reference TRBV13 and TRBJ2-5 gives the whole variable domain AAGVIQSPRHLIKEKRETATLKCYPIPRHDTVYWYQQGPGQDPQFLISFYEKMQSDKGSIPDRFSAQQFSDYHSELNMSSLELGDSALYFCASRGGLQRETQYFGPGTRLLVL.

The CDR3 bases are TGTGCCAGCAGTTCCGGAGGGGAGATTTACGAGCAGTACTTC. This codes for CASSSGGEIYEQYF. This sequence joins TRBV6-5 and TRBJ2-7, with a tentative D call TRBD2 (6 bases). CDR1 and CDR2 from the germline V gene are MNHEY and SVGAGI. CDR3 length equals 14 residues. Trimming removed 4 bases at V and 4 bases at J, with 14 bases between.

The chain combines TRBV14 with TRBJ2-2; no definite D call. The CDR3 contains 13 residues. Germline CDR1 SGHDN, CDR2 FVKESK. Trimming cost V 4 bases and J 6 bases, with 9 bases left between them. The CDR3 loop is CASSPLGAGELFF. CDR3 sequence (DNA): TGTGCCAGCAGCCCCCTGGGCGCCGGGGAGCTGTTTTTT. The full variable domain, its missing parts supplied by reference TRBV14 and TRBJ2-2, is EAGVTQFPSHSVIEKGQTVTLRCDPISGHDNLYWYRRVMGKEIKFLLHFVKESKQDESGMPNNRFLAERTGGTYSTLKVQPAELEDSGVYFCASSPLGAGELFFGEGSRLTVL.

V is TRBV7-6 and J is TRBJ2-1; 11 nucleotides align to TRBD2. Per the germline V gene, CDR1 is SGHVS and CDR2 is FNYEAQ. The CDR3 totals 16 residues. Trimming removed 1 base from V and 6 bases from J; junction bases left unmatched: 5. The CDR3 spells CASSLGASGGSNEQFF. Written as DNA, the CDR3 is TGTGCCAGCAGCTTAGGAGCTAGCGGGGGGTCCAATGAGCAGTTCTTC.

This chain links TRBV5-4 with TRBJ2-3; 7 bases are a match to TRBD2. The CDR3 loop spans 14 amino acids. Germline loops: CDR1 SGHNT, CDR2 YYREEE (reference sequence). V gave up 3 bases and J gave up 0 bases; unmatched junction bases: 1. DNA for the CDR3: TGTGCCAGCAGCTCTAGCGGTAGCACAGATACGCAGTATTTT. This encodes CASSSSGSTDTQYF.

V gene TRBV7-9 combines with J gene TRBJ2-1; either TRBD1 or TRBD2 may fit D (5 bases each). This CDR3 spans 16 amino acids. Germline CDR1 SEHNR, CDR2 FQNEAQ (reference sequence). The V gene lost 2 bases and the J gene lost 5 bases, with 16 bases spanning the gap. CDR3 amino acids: CASSLSIGTAHNEQFF. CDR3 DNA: TGTGCCAGCAGCTTAAGTATTGGGACCGCTCACAATGAGCAGTTCTTC.

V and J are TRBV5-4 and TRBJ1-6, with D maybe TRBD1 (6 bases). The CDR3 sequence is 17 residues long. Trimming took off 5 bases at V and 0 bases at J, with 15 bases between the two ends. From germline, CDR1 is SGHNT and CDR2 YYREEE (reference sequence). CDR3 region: CASSWGHPSSYNSPLHF. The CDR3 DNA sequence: TGTGCCAGCAGTTGGGGACACCCGAGCTCCTATAATTCACCCCTCCACTTT.

CDR3 amino acids: CATSREGEDPQVYGYTF. CDR3 in DNA: TGTGCCACCAGCAGAGAAGGGGAGGACCCCCAGGTGTATGGCTACACCTTC. The chain recombines TRBV15 with TRBJ1-2; D is possibly TRBD1 (5 bases). This CDR3 has 17 amino acids. CDR1 and CDR2 from the germline V gene are LNHNV and YYDKDF (reference sequence). V lost 0 bases and J lost 5, with 19 bases in between.

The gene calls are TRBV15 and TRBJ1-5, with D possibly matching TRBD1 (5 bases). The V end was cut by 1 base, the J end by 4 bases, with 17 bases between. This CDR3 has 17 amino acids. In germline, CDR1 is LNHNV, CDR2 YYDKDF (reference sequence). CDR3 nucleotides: TGTGCCACCAGCAGAGGCGTGGGACGCCCCGGAAATCAGCCCCAGCATTTT. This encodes CATSRGVGRPGNQPQHF. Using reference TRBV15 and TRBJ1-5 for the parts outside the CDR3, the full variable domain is DAMVIQNPRYQVTQFGKPVTLSCSQTLNHNVMYWYQQKSSQAPKLLFHYYDKDFNNEADTPDNFQSRRPNTSFCFLDIRSPGLGDTAMYLCATSRGVGRPGNQPQHFGDGTRLSIL.

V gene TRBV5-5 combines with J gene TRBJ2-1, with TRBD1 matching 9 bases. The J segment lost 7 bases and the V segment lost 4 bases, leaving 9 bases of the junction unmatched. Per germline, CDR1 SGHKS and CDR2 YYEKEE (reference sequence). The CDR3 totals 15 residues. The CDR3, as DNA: TGTGCCAGCAGCAGTCCAGACAGGGGGAGGAATGAGCAGTTCTTC. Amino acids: CASSSPDRGRNEQFF.

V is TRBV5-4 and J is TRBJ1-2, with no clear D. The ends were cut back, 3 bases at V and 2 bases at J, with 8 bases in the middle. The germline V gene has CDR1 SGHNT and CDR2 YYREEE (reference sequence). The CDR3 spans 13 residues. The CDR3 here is CASSSRENYGYTF. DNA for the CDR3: TGTGCCAGCAGCTCGAGGGAAAACTATGGCTACACCTTC.

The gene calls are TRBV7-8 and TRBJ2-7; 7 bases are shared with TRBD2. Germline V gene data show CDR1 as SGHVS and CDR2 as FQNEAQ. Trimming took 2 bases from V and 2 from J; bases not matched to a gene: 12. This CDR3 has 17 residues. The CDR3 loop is CASSLSLGGSSTYEQYF. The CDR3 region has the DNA TGTGCCAGCAGCTTATCGCTCGGGGGGTCGTCTACCTACGAGCAGTACTTC.

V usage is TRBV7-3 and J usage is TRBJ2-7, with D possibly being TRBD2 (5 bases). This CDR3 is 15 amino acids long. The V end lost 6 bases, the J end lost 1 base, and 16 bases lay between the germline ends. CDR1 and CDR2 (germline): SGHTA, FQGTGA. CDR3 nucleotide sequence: TGTGCCAGCAGTGAAGGACTGGGGTCATCCTACGAGCAGTACTTC. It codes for CASSEGLGSSYEQYF.

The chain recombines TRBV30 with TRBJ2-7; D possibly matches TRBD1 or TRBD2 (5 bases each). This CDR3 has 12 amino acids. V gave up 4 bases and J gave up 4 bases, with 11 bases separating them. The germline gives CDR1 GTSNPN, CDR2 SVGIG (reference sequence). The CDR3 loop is CAWTEGNYEQYF. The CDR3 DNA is TGTGCCTGGACCGAGGGGAATTACGAGCAGTACTTC. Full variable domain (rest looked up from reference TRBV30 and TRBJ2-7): SQTIHQWPATLVQPVGSPLSLECTVEGTSNPNLYWYRQAAGRGLQLLFYSVGIGQISSEVPQNLSASRPQDRQFILSSKKLLLSDSGFYLCAWTEGNYEQYFGPGTRLTVT.

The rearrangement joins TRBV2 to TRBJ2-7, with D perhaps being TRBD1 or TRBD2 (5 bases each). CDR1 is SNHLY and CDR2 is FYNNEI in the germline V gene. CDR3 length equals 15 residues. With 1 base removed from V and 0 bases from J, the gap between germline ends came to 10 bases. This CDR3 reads CASSEGGSYSYEQYF. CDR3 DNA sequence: TGTGCCAGCAGTGAAGGGGGGTCGTACTCCTACGAGCAGTACTTC.

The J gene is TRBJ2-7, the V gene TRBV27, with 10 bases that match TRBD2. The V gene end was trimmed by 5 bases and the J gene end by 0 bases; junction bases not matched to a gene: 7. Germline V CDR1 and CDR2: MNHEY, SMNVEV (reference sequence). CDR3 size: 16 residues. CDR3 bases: TGTGCCAGCAGTCCTAGCGGGGGTCCCCTCTCCTACGAGCAGTACTTC. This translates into CASSPSGGPLSYEQYF.

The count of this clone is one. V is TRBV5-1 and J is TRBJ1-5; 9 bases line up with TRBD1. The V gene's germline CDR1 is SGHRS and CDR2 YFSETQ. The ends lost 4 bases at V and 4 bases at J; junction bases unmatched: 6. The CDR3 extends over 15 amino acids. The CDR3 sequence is CASSPIGTGNQPQHF. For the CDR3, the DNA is TGCGCCAGCAGCCCCATAGGGACAGGGAATCAGCCCCAGCATTTT.

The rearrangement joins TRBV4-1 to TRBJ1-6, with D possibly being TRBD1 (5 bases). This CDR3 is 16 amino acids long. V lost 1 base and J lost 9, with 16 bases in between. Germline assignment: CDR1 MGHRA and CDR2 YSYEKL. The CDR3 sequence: CASSQGGGDGVSPLHF. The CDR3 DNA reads TGCGCCAGCAGCCAAGGGGGCGGGGATGGGGTTTCACCCCTCCACTTT.

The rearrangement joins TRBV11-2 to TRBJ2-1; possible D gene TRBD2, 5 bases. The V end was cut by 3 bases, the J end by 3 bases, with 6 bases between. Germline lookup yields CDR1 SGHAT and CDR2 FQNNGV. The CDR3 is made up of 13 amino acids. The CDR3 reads CASSFTSYNEQFF. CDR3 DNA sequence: TGTGCCAGCAGCTTTACTAGCTACAATGAGCAGTTCTTC. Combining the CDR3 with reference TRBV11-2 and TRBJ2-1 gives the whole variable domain EAGVAQSPRYKIIEKRQSVAFWCNPISGHATLYWYQQILGQGPKLLIQFQNNGVVDDSQLPKDRFSAERLKGVDSTLKIQPAKLEDSAVYLCASSFTSYNEQFFGPGTRLTVL.

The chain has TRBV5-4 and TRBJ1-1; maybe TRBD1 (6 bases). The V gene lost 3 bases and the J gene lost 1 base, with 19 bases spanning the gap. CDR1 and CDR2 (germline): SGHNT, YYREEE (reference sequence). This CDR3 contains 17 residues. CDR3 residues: CASSSPRGVLENTEAFF. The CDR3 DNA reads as TGTGCCAGCAGCTCCCCCAGGGGAGTCCTTGAGAACACTGAAGCTTTCTTT.

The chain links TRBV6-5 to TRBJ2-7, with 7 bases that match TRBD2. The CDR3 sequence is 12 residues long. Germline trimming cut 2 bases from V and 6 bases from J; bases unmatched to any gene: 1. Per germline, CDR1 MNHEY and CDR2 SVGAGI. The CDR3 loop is CASSYGGGEQYF. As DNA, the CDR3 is TGTGCCAGCAGTTACGGGGGGGGCGAGCAGTACTTC.

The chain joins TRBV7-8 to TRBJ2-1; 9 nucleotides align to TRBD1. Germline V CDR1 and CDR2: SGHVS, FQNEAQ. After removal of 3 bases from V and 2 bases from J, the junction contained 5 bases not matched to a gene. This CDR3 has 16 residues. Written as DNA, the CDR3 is TGTGCCAGCAGCTTCCCCGGGACAGGGACCTACAATGAGCAGTTCTTC. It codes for CASSFPGTGTYNEQFF. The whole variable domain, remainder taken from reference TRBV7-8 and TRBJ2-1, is GAGVSQSPRYKVAKRGQDVALRCDPISGHVSLFWYQQALGQGPEFLTYFQNEAQLDKSGLPSDRFFAERPEGSVSTLKIQRTQQEDSAVYLCASSFPGTGTYNEQFFGPGTRLTVL.

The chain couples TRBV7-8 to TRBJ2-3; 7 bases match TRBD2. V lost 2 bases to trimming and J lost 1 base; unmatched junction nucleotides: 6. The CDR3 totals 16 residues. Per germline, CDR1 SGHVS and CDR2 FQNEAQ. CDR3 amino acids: CASSLLLGGGTDTQYF. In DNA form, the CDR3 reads TGTGCCAGCAGCTTACTCCTGGGAGGGGGCACAGATACGCAGTATTTT.

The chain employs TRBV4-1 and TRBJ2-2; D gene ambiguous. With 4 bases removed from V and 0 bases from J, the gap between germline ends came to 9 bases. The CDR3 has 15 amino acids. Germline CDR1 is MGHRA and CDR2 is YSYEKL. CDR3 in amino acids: CASSLLPTNTGELFF. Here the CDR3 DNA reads TGCGCCAGCAGCCTCCTCCCCACGAACACCGGGGAGCTGTTTTTT.

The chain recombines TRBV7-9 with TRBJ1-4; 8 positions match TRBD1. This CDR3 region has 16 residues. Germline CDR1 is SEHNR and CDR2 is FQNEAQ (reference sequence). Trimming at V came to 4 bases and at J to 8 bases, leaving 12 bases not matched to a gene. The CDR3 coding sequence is TGTGCCAGCAGCTCTCCGGACAGGGCAGTAGGGGAAAAACTGTTTTTT. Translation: CASSSPDRAVGEKLFF.

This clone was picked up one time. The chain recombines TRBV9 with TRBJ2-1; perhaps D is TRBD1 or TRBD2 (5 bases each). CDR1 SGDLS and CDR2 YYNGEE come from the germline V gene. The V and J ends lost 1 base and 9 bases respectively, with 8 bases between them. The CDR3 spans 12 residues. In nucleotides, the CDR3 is TGTGCCAGCAGCGTACGGGGCGCTGAGCAGTTCTTC. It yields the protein CASSVRGAEQFF.

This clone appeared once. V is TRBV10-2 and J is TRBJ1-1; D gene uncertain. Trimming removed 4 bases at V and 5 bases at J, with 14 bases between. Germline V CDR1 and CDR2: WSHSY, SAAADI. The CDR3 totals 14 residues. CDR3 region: CASSGAFMDTEAFF. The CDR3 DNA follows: TGCGCCAGCAGTGGGGCTTTTATGGATACTGAAGCTTTCTTT.

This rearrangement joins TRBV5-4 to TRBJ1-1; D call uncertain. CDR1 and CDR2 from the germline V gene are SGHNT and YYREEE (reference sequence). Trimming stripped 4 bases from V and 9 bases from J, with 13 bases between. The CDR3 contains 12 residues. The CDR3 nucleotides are TGTGCCAGCAGCCCGGACGGCCAGAAAGCTTTCTTT. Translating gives CASSPDGQKAFF.